The 15 T cell receptor beta chains presented below share a single source sample, sequenced in a study of cytotoxic CD8 clonotypes in ibrutinib-treated CLL. Measured with immunoSEQ multiplex PCR; TCRdb has only the in-frame clones, and not every one. The sample lists approximately 90,000 clones, 77% occurring once. The specimen comprised PBMCs, sampled after 24 months of ibrutinib treatment. Receptors originate from a human donor with chronic lymphocytic leukemia.

The chain is built from TRBV5-4 and TRBJ2-3, with TRBD2 matching 7 bases. V was clipped by 7 bases and J by 2 bases; unmatched bases: 7. CDR1 and CDR2 from the germline V gene are SGHNT and YYREEE (reference sequence). The CDR3 consists of 14 residues. CDR3 in DNA: TGTGCCAGCTCTGAGGGAGGGTACACAGATACGCAGTATTTT. Amino acid sequence: CASSEGGYTDTQYF.

The chain combines TRBV7-9 with TRBJ2-7; 8 bases fit TRBD2. Germline CDR1 reads SEHNR; CDR2 reads FQNEAQ (reference sequence). J gave up 1 base and V 3 bases, and 5 bases lay outside the gene matches. The CDR3 sequence is 15 residues long. CDR3: CASSFSSGPSYEQYF. For the CDR3, the DNA is TGTGCCAGCAGCTTTTCTAGCGGGCCGTCCTACGAGCAGTACTTC.

The CDR3 loop is CASSYSNRGTDTQYF. CDR3 sequence (DNA): TGTGCCAGCAGTTACTCGAACAGGGGGACAGATACGCAGTATTTT. The V and J genes are TRBV6-5 and TRBJ2-3; 8 positions match TRBD1. With V trimmed by 0 bases and J by 3 bases, 2 bases remained unmatched. The CDR3 covers 15 residues. Per the germline V gene, CDR1 is MNHEY and CDR2 is SVGAGI.

Details on this clone: Germline is not matched at one junction end, which may reflect a read error. The V gene is TRBV19, the J gene TRBJ2-1; 10 bases line up with TRBD1. Germline CDR1 and CDR2: LNHDA and SQIVND (reference sequence). The CDR3 loop spans 15 amino acids. CDR3 loop: CASSRTGGVFNEQFF. In nucleotides, the CDR3 is TGTGCCAGTTCTCGGACAGGGGGGGTTTTCAATGAACAGTTCTTC. Combining the CDR3 with reference TRBV19 and TRBJ2-1 gives the whole variable domain DGGITQSPKYLFRKEGQNVTLSCEQNLNHDAMYWYRQDPGQGLRLIYYSQIVNDFQKGDIAEGYSVSREKKESFPLTVTSAQKNPTAFYLCASSRTGGVFNEQFFGPGTRLTVL.

The chain uses TRBV5-6 and TRBJ2-1; 9 bases map to TRBD1. This CDR3 is 14 amino acids long. The germline V gene encodes CDR1 SGHDT and CDR2 YYEEEE. V trimming: 3 bases; J trimming: 10 bases; junction bases outside the gene matches: 8. CDR3 in amino acids: CASSSGQGRYEQFF. DNA of the CDR3: TGTGCCAGCAGCTCGGGACAGGGAAGGTACGAGCAGTTCTTC.

CDR3 in amino acids: CASSFYQGPSGANVLTF. CDR3 coding DNA: TGTGCCAGCAGCTTTTACCAGGGGCCCTCTGGGGCCAACGTCCTGACTTTC. J is TRBJ2-6 and V is TRBV9, with D perhaps TRBD1 (6 bases). Deletions cut 4 bases from V and 0 bases from J, with 14 bases between. In germline, CDR1 is SGDLS, CDR2 YYNGEE. The length of the CDR3 is 17 residues.

The chain carries TRBV2 and TRBJ2-4, with D perhaps TRBD2 (6 bases). CDR1 SNHLY and CDR2 FYNNEI come from the germline V gene. V was cut by 6 bases and J by 0 bases, with 9 bases left in between. The CDR3 is made up of 14 amino acids. The CDR3, as DNA: TGTGCCAGCAGCGGGACTGTAGCCAAAAACATTCAGTACTTC. It translates to CASSGTVAKNIQYF.

This CDR3 reads CASRGWGGLGYTF. As DNA, the CDR3 is TGTGCCAGCCGCGGCTGGGGGGGACTTGGCTACACCTTC. The chain couples TRBV2 to TRBJ1-2; D is perhaps TRBD1 (5 bases). The CDR3 covers 13 residues. V was cut by 8 bases and J by 7 bases, with 17 bases left in between. In germline, CDR1 is SNHLY, CDR2 FYNNEI. Full variable domain (missing parts from reference TRBV2 and TRBJ1-2): EPEVTQTPSHQVTQMGQEVILRCVPISNHLYFYWYRQILGQKVEFLVSFYNNEISEKSEIFDDQFSVERPDGSNFTLKIRSTKLEDSAMYFCASRGWGGLGYTFGSGTRLTVV.

The chain uses TRBV4-1 and TRBJ2-5; 16 bases line up with TRBD2. This CDR3 spans 16 amino acids. Germline V lookup: CDR1 MGHRA, CDR2 YSYEKL. Losses at the gene ends were 4 bases for V and 3 bases for J; bases not matched to a gene: 2. In nucleotides, the CDR3 is TGCGCCAGCAGCCTGGGGACTAGCGGGGGGGAAGAGACCCAGTACTTC. Translation gives CASSLGTSGGEETQYF.

This clone was detected ten times or more. The chain couples TRBV9 to TRBJ2-7; no definite D call. Per the germline V gene, CDR1 is SGDLS and CDR2 is YYNGEE. CDR3 length equals 14 residues. V was trimmed by 4 bases and J by 0 bases, leaving 11 bases between them. Written as DNA, the CDR3 is TGTGCCAGCAGCCCGACTCTCAGCTCCTACGAGCAGTACTTC. Amino acid sequence: CASSPTLSSYEQYF.

This chain connects TRBV5-1 to TRBJ1-2; D remains ambiguous. Per the germline V gene, CDR1 is SGHRS and CDR2 is YFSETQ. V shed 0 bases and J shed 2 bases, with 11 bases lying between them. The CDR3 totals 15 residues. The CDR3 here is CASSLGGLGNYGYTF. The CDR3 DNA is TGCGCCAGCAGCTTGGGTGGGCTAGGGAACTATGGCTACACCTTC.

This clone was detected once. The chain has TRBV19 and TRBJ1-3, with 7 bases fitting TRBD1. Germline loops: CDR1 LNHDA, CDR2 SQIVND (reference sequence). V was pared by 3 bases and J by 2 bases, with 7 bases of the junction left unmatched. This CDR3 contains 16 residues. The CDR3 is CASSILGGDPGNTIYF. The CDR3 bases are TGTGCCAGTAGTATCTTAGGGGGCGATCCTGGAAACACCATATATTTT.

J is TRBJ1-1 and V is TRBV5-1, with 8 bases lining up with TRBD1. Losses at the gene ends were 4 bases for V and 5 bases for J; bases not matched to a gene: 7. The CDR3 is made up of 14 amino acids. In germline, CDR1 is SGHRS, CDR2 YFSETQ. In DNA, the CDR3 is TGCGCCAGCAGCCTTCAGGGGGCGCGTACTGAAGCTTTCTTT. It encodes CASSLQGARTEAFF.

At least ten counts were recorded for this clone. Other DNA sequences from this sample encode an identical CDR3 as well. The chain joins TRBV19 to TRBJ1-5; D unresolved. Germline values: CDR1 LNHDA, CDR2 SQIVND (reference sequence). The V and J ends lost 3 bases and 1 base respectively, with 7 bases between them. The CDR3 spans 14 residues. For the CDR3, the DNA is TGTGCCAGTAGTATGGTAGGGAGCAATCAGCCCCAGCATTTT. Amino acid sequence: CASSMVGSNQPQHF.

This rearrangement joins TRBV14 to TRBJ2-3; TRBD1 matches 9 bases. Germline V gene lookup returns CDR1 SGHDN and CDR2 FVKESK. The CDR3 consists of 13 residues. Trimming cost V 4 bases and J 14 bases; bases outside gene matches: 10. As DNA, the CDR3 is TGTGCCAGCAGCCTTAGAGGTGGGACAGGGCGGTATTTT. Its protein is CASSLRGGTGRYF.